The sequence of this T cell receptor beta chain was determined in a study of spatial heterogeneity in lung cancer. The wider study: The library had UMIs, and each TCR and UMI pair averaged more than ten raw reads. Study-wide results and limits: Tumors with more nonsynonymous mutations had more expanded intratumoral alpha and beta TCRs. Ubiquitous expanded TCR counts tracked ubiquitous nonsynonymous mutations, and regional counts tracked regional ones.

TCRdb analysed the 5' RACE reads with MiXCR anew, one entry per CDR3 protein. The data hold over 9,000 distinct CDR3 sequences, with around 5% observed a single time. Concerning this clonotype: The antigen remains unidentified.

Trimming took 2 bases from V and 7 from J, leaving 8 bases between them. The germline gives CDR1 MGHDK, CDR2 SYGVNS. CDR3 length: 12 amino acids. Time point given: sample taken at primary tumor resection. Donation came from 70 or so patients with untreated early-stage non-small cell lung cancer. Material: lung tumor tissue, obtained at surgery. V is TRBV25-1 and J is TRBJ1-2, with D perhaps TRBD1 (5 bases). This receptor was taken from a female donor with early-stage non-small cell lung cancer. CDR3: CASSEGGGGYTF. CDR3 DNA: TGTGCCAGCAGTGAAGGGGGGGGTGGCTACACCTTC.